One sample yielded the 16 T cell receptor beta chains listed below, sequenced in a study of neoadjuvant anti-PD-1 for oral cavity cancer. The time point: after neoadjuvant nivolumab, at surgical resection. The table came from immunoSEQ multiplex PCR; TCRdb's copy has only in-frame clones and leaves some out. The table shows more than 12,000 clones, with under 40% occurring only once. The sequencing used tumor tissue, collected after nivolumab (anti-PD-1) treatment. These receptors were collected from a person aged 35 to 85 with oral cavity squamous cell carcinoma.

This clone was seen a few times. The V gene is TRBV19, the J gene TRBJ1-4, with D perhaps TRBD1 (5 bases). The CDR3 is 13 amino acids. The germline V and J ends were trimmed by 6 bases and 7 bases, with 12 bases remaining between them. The germline CDR1 and CDR2 sequences are LNHDA and SQIVND (reference sequence). DNA of the CDR3: TGTGCCAGTAGGCGCAGGGTTGGTGAAAAACTGTTTTTT. It yields the protein CASRRRVGEKLFF. The whole variable domain, remainder taken from reference TRBV19 and TRBJ1-4, is DGGITQSPKYLFRKEGQNVTLSCEQNLNHDAMYWYRQDPGQGLRLIYYSQIVNDFQKGDIAEGYSVSREKKESFPLTVTSAQKNPTAFYLCASRRRVGEKLFFGSGTQLSVL.

The chain combines TRBV6-5 with TRBJ1-2; tentative D call: TRBD1 (5 bases). V was cut by 5 bases and J by 0 bases, with 7 bases left in between. The CDR3 runs to 13 residues. Germline CDR1 and CDR2: MNHEY and SVGAGI. The CDR3 protein is CASSRTTNYGYTF. The DNA of the CDR3 is TGTGCCAGCAGTCGGACAACTAACTATGGCTACACCTTC.

The chain joins TRBV6-6 to TRBJ1-4; no reliable D call. The CDR3 is 14 amino acids. Looked up from germline, CDR1 is MNHNY and CDR2 is SVGAGI (reference sequence). Trimming removed 2 bases from V and 4 bases from J, with 8 bases in between. In nucleotides, the CDR3 is TGTGCCAGCAGTTACGGAGCGGGTAATGAAAAACTGTTTTTT. Its translation is CASSYGAGNEKLFF.

The CDR3 here is CASSTGGNRDDGYTF. In DNA, the CDR3 is TGTGCCAGCAGTACGGGGGGGAACAGGGACGATGGCTACACCTTC. This chain connects TRBV6-1 to TRBJ1-2; a possible D gene is TRBD1 (6 bases). The length of the CDR3 is 15 residues. Germline CDR1 reads MNHNS; CDR2 reads SASEGT. V shed 5 bases and J shed 6 bases, with 19 bases lying between them.

The V gene is TRBV27, the J gene TRBJ2-7; D may correspond to TRBD1 or TRBD2 (5 bases each). V was shortened by 4 bases and J by 0 bases, with 13 bases between the two germline ends. Germline V CDR1 and CDR2: MNHEY, SMNVEV (reference sequence). The CDR3 loop spans 15 amino acids. The CDR3 protein is CASSYRDLNSYEQYF. The CDR3 DNA sequence: TGTGCCAGCAGTTACCGGGACCTTAACTCCTACGAGCAGTACTTC.

The chain has TRBV19 and TRBJ2-3; 9 bases match TRBD2. CDR3 length equals 15 residues. The germline V gene has CDR1 LNHDA and CDR2 SQIVND (reference sequence). With 7 bases clipped from V and 6 bases from J, the junction kept 11 bases outside the gene matches. CDR3 region: CASTLSGGPGDTQYF. The CDR3 DNA reads TGTGCCAGTACCCTTAGCGGGGGACCAGGGGATACGCAGTATTTT.

This clone was seen a few times. DNA for the CDR3: TGTGCCAGCAGCTTGGAAAGACTGGATGGCTACACCTTC. Residues: CASSLERLDGYTF. The J gene is TRBJ1-2, the V gene TRBV5-4; D is ambiguous. Germline CDR1 is SGHNT and CDR2 is YYREEE (reference sequence). The V and J ends lost 0 bases and 6 bases respectively, with 9 bases between them. The CDR3 runs 13 residues.

This clone was observed a few times. The chain carries TRBV9 and TRBJ2-7; TRBD1 is a possible D gene (7 bases). The germline V gene has CDR1 SGDLS and CDR2 YYNGEE. The CDR3 is made up of 15 amino acids. V lost 3 bases and J lost 3, with 16 bases in between. In DNA form, the CDR3 reads TGTGCCAGCAGCGCTAACCGACAGGGAGGCTACGAGCAGTACTTC. Encoded protein: CASSANRQGGYEQYF.

The rearrangement uses TRBV5-1 and TRBJ1-1; tentatively, D is TRBD1 (5 bases). Germline-derived CDR1 and CDR2 are SGHRS and YFSETQ. The germline V and J ends were trimmed by 4 bases and 0 bases, with 10 bases remaining between them. The CDR3 is 14 residues long. The CDR3 sequence is CASSVDNMNTEAFF. For the CDR3, the DNA is TGCGCCAGCAGCGTGGACAATATGAACACTGAAGCTTTCTTT.

This clone showed up many times. DNA for the CDR3: TGTGCCAGCAGCTTCGAAAGGAGGGGACACTATGGCTACACCTTC. Amino acids: CASSFERRGHYGYTF. The J gene is TRBJ1-2, the V gene TRBV7-2; maybe TRBD1 (5 bases). From germline, CDR1 is SGHTA and CDR2 FQGNSA. CDR3 length: 15 residues. V was trimmed by 3 bases and J by 3 bases, leaving 14 bases between them. The whole variable domain, remainder taken from reference TRBV7-2 and TRBJ1-2, is GAGVSQSPSNKVTEKGKDVELRCDPISGHTALYWYRQSLGQGLEFLIYFQGNSAPDKSGLPSDRFSAERTGGSVSTLTIQRTQQEDSAVYLCASSFERRGHYGYTFGSGTRLTVV.

This chain's CDR3 is CASSLDISGPREQYF. The CDR3 bases are TGTGCCAGCAGCTTAGATATCTCAGGGCCTAGAGAGCAGTACTTC. V and J are TRBV11-2 and TRBJ2-7; maybe TRBD1 (5 bases). Germline V gene sequence: CDR1 SGHAT, CDR2 FQNNGV. The CDR3 consists of 15 residues. Trimming stripped 0 bases from V and 7 bases from J, with 16 bases between.

The V call is TRBV7-2, the J call TRBJ1-2, with D maybe TRBD1 (5 bases). Germline V lookup: CDR1 SGHTA, CDR2 FQGNSA. CDR3 length: 14 amino acids. The germline V and J ends were trimmed by 5 bases and 4 bases, with 14 bases remaining between them. The CDR3 here is CASSAVQGLYGYTF. CDR3 nucleotide sequence: TGTGCCAGCAGCGCCGTTCAGGGCCTCTATGGCTACACCTTC.

V and J are TRBV5-4 and TRBJ2-7; the match to TRBD1 covers 8 bases. There are 15 residues in the CDR3. Trimming cost V 0 bases and J 3 bases; bases outside gene matches: 5. Germline lookup yields CDR1 SGHNT and CDR2 YYREEE (reference sequence). The CDR3, as DNA: TGTGCCAGCAGCTTGGGACAGGGGATCGACTACGAGCAGTACTTC. Residues: CASSLGQGIDYEQYF.

The rearrangement uses TRBV19 and TRBJ2-1, with a weak D call TRBD2 (5 bases). The V gene lost 6 bases and the J gene lost 8 bases, with 11 bases spanning the gap. The CDR3 contains 12 residues. Germline V gene lookup returns CDR1 LNHDA and CDR2 SQIVND (reference sequence). CDR3 bases: TGTGCCAGTAGAGAGGGAATTGATGAGCAGTTCTTC. It specifies CASREGIDEQFF.

The gene calls are TRBV27 and TRBJ1-1; no clear D. Deletions cut 5 bases from V and 1 base from J, with 11 bases between. CDR3 length: 14 residues. The germline CDR1 and CDR2 sequences are MNHEY and SMNVEV (reference sequence). CDR3 sequence reads: CASSEFSENTEAFF. The CDR3 DNA follows: TGTGCCAGCAGTGAATTCTCAGAGAACACTGAAGCTTTCTTT.

For the CDR3, the DNA is TGCAGCGTCCTAACTAGCGGGGGGGCTGGGGTGACCCAGTACTTC. It translates to CSVLTSGGAGVTQYF. The chain couples TRBV29-1 to TRBJ2-5; the match to TRBD2 covers 13 bases. The CDR3 is 15 residues long. Looked up from germline, CDR1 is SQVTM and CDR2 is ANQGSEA. With V trimmed by 6 bases and J by 7 bases, 11 bases remained unmatched.